One sample yielded the 32 T cell receptor beta chains listed below, sequenced in a study of beta chain features in type 1 diabetes. TCRB transcripts that were expressed got sequenced, as all of the isolated RNA had been reverse transcribed. Measured with immunoSEQ multiplex PCR; TCRdb has only the in-frame clones, and not every one. The sample includes more than 300,000 clones, more than 13% seen only once; the top ten take approximately 0.02%. The sequenced sample was naive CD4+ T cells from blood. The source of these receptors is a woman in her late teens or twenties in good health.

The chain recombines TRBV5-5 with TRBJ2-2; 14 bases agree with TRBD2. The CDR3 sequence is 16 residues long. The germline V gene has CDR1 SGHKS and CDR2 YYEKEE (reference sequence). V lost 5 bases to trimming and J lost 5 bases; unmatched junction nucleotides: 5. Here the CDR3 reads CASSWGLAGETGELFF. In DNA, the CDR3 is TGTGCCAGCAGTTGGGGACTAGCGGGAGAAACCGGGGAGCTGTTTTTT.

The V gene is TRBV25-1, the J gene TRBJ1-4; no definite D call. CDR3 size: 15 residues. V dropped 5 bases and J dropped 4 bases, with 14 bases sitting between them. Germline values: CDR1 MGHDK, CDR2 SYGVNS. The CDR3 is CASSLRGRINEKLFF. In nucleotides, the CDR3 is TGTGCCAGCAGTCTTCGTGGGCGCATTAATGAAAAACTGTTTTTT.

The chain combines TRBV5-4 with TRBJ1-4; possible D gene TRBD1, 5 bases. The V gene lost 4 bases and the J gene lost 8 bases, with 18 bases spanning the gap. The CDR3 spans 15 residues. Germline V gene data show CDR1 as SGHNT and CDR2 as YYREEE (reference sequence). The CDR3 protein is CASSRSRGLEEKLFF. The CDR3 DNA reads TGTGCCAGCAGCCGGTCCCGGGGGTTAGAAGAAAAACTGTTTTTT.

The chain uses TRBV28 and TRBJ1-2; D is unresolved. This CDR3 comprises 10 residues. V lost 10 bases and J lost 4, with 7 bases in between. Germline loops: CDR1 MDHEN, CDR2 SYDVKM. The CDR3 here is CATASYGYTF. For the CDR3, the DNA is TGTGCCACCGCGTCCTATGGCTACACCTTC.

This clone was detected only a few times. The CDR3 bases are TGTGCCAGCAGCTTAAACGCGGGGAGCACAGATACGCAGTATTTT. It encodes CASSLNAGSTDTQYF. J is TRBJ2-3 and V is TRBV7-3, with a tentative D call TRBD2 (6 bases). Germline V lookup: CDR1 SGHTA, CDR2 FQGTGA. The germline V and J ends were trimmed by 1 base and 0 bases, with 8 bases remaining between them. This CDR3 contains 15 residues.

The chain uses TRBV4-2 and TRBJ2-3; a possible D gene is TRBD1 (7 bases). Germline CDR1 reads LGHNA; CDR2 reads YNFKEQ. The CDR3 extends over 15 amino acids. The V and J ends lost 5 bases and 7 bases respectively, with 19 bases between them. The CDR3 DNA reads TGTGCCAGCAGCGGGGGGCAGGGGGTTCGATATACGCAGTATTTT. It is translated as CASSGGQGVRYTQYF.

The chain employs TRBV25-1 and TRBJ1-1, with D perhaps matching TRBD1 (6 bases). Germline CDR1 is MGHDK and CDR2 is SYGVNS. The CDR3 length is 18 residues. Between the trimmed V and J ends, which lost 3 bases and 1 base, there was a span of 21 bases. This CDR3 reads CASSDPSSSTGKNTEAFF. The CDR3 DNA sequence: TGTGCCAGCAGTGACCCCTCCAGCTCTACAGGGAAGAACACTGAAGCTTTCTTT.

V is TRBV7-6 and J is TRBJ2-7; the match to TRBD1 covers 8 bases. The germline gives CDR1 SGHVS, CDR2 FNYEAQ. After removal of 2 bases from V and 2 bases from J, the junction contained 5 bases not matched to a gene. This CDR3 is 15 amino acids long. CDR3 loop: CASSLQGAETYEQYF. The CDR3 DNA sequence: TGTGCCAGCAGCTTACAGGGGGCCGAGACCTACGAGCAGTACTTC. The full variable domain, rest sourced from reference TRBV7-6 and TRBJ2-7, is GAGVSQSPRYKVTKRGQDVALRCDPISGHVSLYWYRQALGQGPEFLTYFNYEAQQDKSGLPNDRFSAERPEGSISTLTIQRTEQRDSAMYRCASSLQGAETYEQYFGPGTRLTVT.

V usage is TRBV27 and J usage is TRBJ2-3; D remains ambiguous. Germline CDR1 and CDR2: MNHEY and SMNVEV (reference sequence). V lost 2 bases and J lost 3, with 9 bases in between. CDR3 length equals 14 residues. This CDR3 reads CASSLRRVTDTQYF. CDR3 sequence (DNA): TGTGCCAGCAGTTTAAGGAGAGTAACAGATACGCAGTATTTT.

The sample holds a few counts of this clone. V and J are TRBV7-9 and TRBJ1-4, with 7 bases aligning to TRBD1. After removal of 10 bases from V and 8 bases from J, the junction contained 13 bases not matched to a gene. Germline CDR1 SEHNR, CDR2 FQNEAQ (reference sequence). The CDR3 totals 14 residues. As DNA, the CDR3 is TGTGCCATCCGGGACAGTCCTACGGCGGAAAAACTGTTTTTT. It encodes CAIRDSPTAEKLFF. The whole variable domain, remainder taken from reference TRBV7-9 and TRBJ1-4, is DTGVSQNPRHKITKRGQNVTFRCDPISEHNRLYWYRQTLGQGPEFLTYFQNEAQLEKSRLLSDRFSAERPKGSFSTLEIQRTEQGDSAMYLCAIRDSPTAEKLFFGSGTQLSVL.

J is TRBJ1-5 and V is TRBV9; 7 nucleotides match TRBD1. From germline, CDR1 is SGDLS and CDR2 YYNGEE. This CDR3 has 16 amino acids. Germline trimming cut 3 bases from V and 0 bases from J; bases unmatched to any gene: 6. CDR3 in DNA: TGTGCCAGCAGCGGAGGGACAGACTATAGCAATCAGCCCCAGCATTTT. It translates to CASSGGTDYSNQPQHF.

This clone occurred a few times. The chain joins TRBV15 to TRBJ2-1; 7 bases agree with TRBD1. V lost 0 bases, J lost 4 bases, and 6 bases stayed unmatched. Germline loops: CDR1 LNHNV, CDR2 YYDKDF (reference sequence). The CDR3 totals 16 residues. In DNA form, the CDR3 reads TGTGCCACCAGCAGAGAACCAGGGGACAGATACAATGAGCAGTTCTTC. Its protein product is CATSREPGDRYNEQFF.

This clone was observed a few times. Other DNA sequences in this sample translate to the same CDR3. The chain recombines TRBV28 with TRBJ2-7; TRBD1 matches at 9 bases. The CDR3 contains 15 residues. Germline CDR1 reads MDHEN; CDR2 reads SYDVKM. V was pared by 5 bases and J by 3 bases, with 8 bases of the junction left unmatched. The CDR3 loop is CASSRPGQGIYEQYF. The CDR3 bases are TGTGCCAGCAGTCGGCCGGGACAGGGTATCTACGAGCAGTACTTC. The full variable domain, in which reference TRBV28 and TRBJ2-7 provide the parts outside the CDR3, is DVKVTQSSRYLVKRTGEKVFLECVQDMDHENMFWYRQDPGLGLRLIYFSYDVKMKEKGDIPEGYSVSREKKERFSLILESASTNQTSMYLCASSRPGQGIYEQYFGPGTRLTVT.

The chain joins TRBV9 to TRBJ2-3; possible D gene TRBD1, 5 bases. The CDR3 has 16 residues. With 1 base removed from V and 0 bases from J, the gap between germline ends came to 12 bases. Germline CDR1 SGDLS, CDR2 YYNGEE. Here the CDR3 reads CASSVNQGPSTDTQYF. In DNA, the CDR3 is TGTGCCAGCAGCGTAAATCAGGGCCCTAGCACAGATACGCAGTATTTT.

This clone occurred a few times. This chain joins TRBV7-2 and TRBJ1-5, with D unresolved. This CDR3 contains 14 residues. Trimming cost V 5 bases and J 1 base, with 9 bases left between them. Germline values: CDR1 SGHTA, CDR2 FQGNSA. In DNA form, the CDR3 reads TGTGCCAGCAGCCCATGGGCAAGCAATCAGCCCCAGCATTTT. This sequence encodes CASSPWASNQPQHF.

The chain couples TRBV28 to TRBJ1-5, with TRBD1 matching 8 bases. The germline V gene has CDR1 MDHEN and CDR2 SYDVKM. V dropped 5 bases and J dropped 3; count of bases not matched to a gene: 9. The CDR3 length is 16 residues. This chain's CDR3 is CASSPPGQGNNQPQHF. DNA for the CDR3: TGTGCCAGCAGTCCCCCCGGACAGGGTAACAATCAGCCCCAGCATTTT.

The chain uses TRBV30 and TRBJ1-5, with D tentatively TRBD1 (6 bases). The CDR3 has 15 amino acids. The V and J ends lost 0 bases and 6 bases respectively, with 15 bases between them. In germline, CDR1 is GTSNPN, CDR2 SVGIG (reference sequence). The CDR3 loop is CAWSVGAGGTQPQHF. The CDR3 bases are TGTGCCTGGAGTGTAGGAGCGGGGGGCACTCAGCCCCAGCATTTT.

V usage is TRBV30 and J usage is TRBJ1-1; D gene ambiguous. Per germline, CDR1 GTSNPN and CDR2 SVGIG (reference sequence). The CDR3 sequence is 14 residues long. Trimming took 4 bases from V and 0 from J, leaving 12 bases between them. The CDR3, as DNA: TGTGCCTGGAATTTGGCAGAAATGAACACTGAAGCTTTCTTT. Its protein is CAWNLAEMNTEAFF.

This sequence joins TRBV7-2 and TRBJ2-7, with D unclear. This CDR3 has 12 amino acids. Germline V CDR1 and CDR2: SGHTA, FQGNSA. Trimming pared 5 bases from V and 4 bases from J, leaving 9 bases between. This CDR3 is CASSRAGYEQYF. In nucleotides, the CDR3 is TGTGCCAGCAGCCGAGCAGGATACGAGCAGTACTTC.

V usage is TRBV9 and J usage is TRBJ2-7; 8 bases align to TRBD1. V lost 3 bases to trimming and J lost 2 bases; unmatched junction nucleotides: 7. The CDR3 loop spans 15 amino acids. CDR1 and CDR2 from the germline V gene are SGDLS and YYNGEE. CDR3 DNA sequence: TGTGCCAGCAGCGAAGGGACAGGTAAACCCTACGAGCAGTACTTC. Protein product: CASSEGTGKPYEQYF.

This clone was observed a handful of times. The rearrangement joins TRBV27 to TRBJ2-7; unclear D gene. CDR3 length equals 15 residues. Deletions cut 1 base from V and 4 bases from J, with 14 bases between. Germline values: CDR1 MNHEY, CDR2 SMNVEV (reference sequence). This chain's CDR3 is CASSLWAPTTYEQYF. The CDR3, as DNA: TGTGCCAGCAGTTTATGGGCCCCGACCACTTACGAGCAGTACTTC.

The chain uses TRBV9 and TRBJ2-1; TRBD2 agrees at 11 bases. The CDR3 covers 15 residues. V trimming: 3 bases; J trimming: 5 bases; junction bases outside the gene matches: 4. CDR1 is SGDLS, CDR2 YYNGEE, per germline. CDR3 sequence reads: CASSDSGRANNEQFF. The CDR3 DNA sequence: TGTGCCAGCAGCGATAGCGGGAGGGCTAACAATGAGCAGTTCTTC.

The table lists this clone with a few counts. The V call is TRBV7-2, the J call TRBJ2-7, with 10 bases fitting TRBD2. The V and J ends lost 9 bases and 6 bases, in that order; junction bases with no gene match: 8. This CDR3 is built from 13 residues. From germline, CDR1 is SGHTA and CDR2 FQGNSA. As DNA, the CDR3 is TGTGCCAGTCAAGCGGGAGGGCCCTTCGAGCAGTACTTC. Its translation: CASQAGGPFEQYF.

J is TRBJ2-5 and V is TRBV30, with TRBD2 matching over 10 bases. There are 15 residues in the CDR3. Germline CDR1 is GTSNPN and CDR2 is SVGIG (reference sequence). V shed 0 bases, J shed 3 bases, and the junction held 4 bases outside the gene matches. CDR3 nucleotide sequence: TGTGCCTGGAGTGTAGTAGCGGGAGGAGAAGAGACCCAGTACTTC. Translated: CAWSVVAGGEETQYF.

To note about this clone: This sample also contains other DNA sequences that code for the same CDR3. V is TRBV9 and J is TRBJ2-1; 10 nucleotides line up with TRBD2. The CDR3 is 15 amino acids. Germline V lookup: CDR1 SGDLS, CDR2 YYNGEE. V gave up 4 bases and J gave up 4 bases; unmatched junction bases: 5. CDR3 sequence: CASSPGLATYNEQFF. The DNA for the CDR3 is TGTGCCAGCAGCCCGGGACTAGCGACTTACAATGAGCAGTTCTTC.

The chain employs TRBV15 and TRBJ2-3; 11 nucleotides agree with TRBD2. Germline assignment: CDR1 LNHNV and CDR2 YYDKDF (reference sequence). This CDR3 has 16 residues. V dropped 5 bases and J dropped 6; count of bases not matched to a gene: 10. Here the CDR3 reads CATSYISGRATDTQYF. In DNA form, the CDR3 reads TGTGCCACCAGCTATATTAGCGGGAGGGCCACGGATACGCAGTATTTT.

This clone came up a few times. The rearrangement joins TRBV7-8 to TRBJ1-2; D ambiguous. The V end lost 1 base, the J end lost 8 bases, and 8 bases lay between the germline ends. The CDR3 has 12 amino acids. CDR1 is SGHVS and CDR2 is FQNEAQ in the germline V gene. The CDR3 DNA follows: TGTGCCAGCAGCTTAGTCCCAGGAGGCTACACCTTC. It yields the protein CASSLVPGGYTF. The full variable domain, completed using reference TRBV7-8 and TRBJ1-2, is GAGVSQSPRYKVAKRGQDVALRCDPISGHVSLFWYQQALGQGPEFLTYFQNEAQLDKSGLPSDRFFAERPEGSVSTLKIQRTQQEDSAVYLCASSLVPGGYTFGSGTRLTVV.

The gene calls are TRBV18 and TRBJ2-1, with 7 nucleotides matching TRBD2. The V gene's germline CDR1 is KGHSH and CDR2 LQKENI. Trimming cost V 4 bases and J 1 base; bases outside gene matches: 1. This CDR3 contains 14 residues. The CDR3 sequence: CASSRAGSYNEQFF. CDR3 nucleotide sequence: TGTGCCAGCTCACGAGCGGGGTCCTACAATGAGCAGTTCTTC.

The chain carries TRBV18 and TRBJ2-7; 8 positions agree with TRBD1. CDR1 is KGHSH and CDR2 is LQKENI in the germline V gene. Trimming took 4 bases from V and 2 from J; bases not matched to a gene: 4. The CDR3 has 14 amino acids. CDR3 sequence: CASSRGQAPYEQYF. The CDR3 nucleotides are TGTGCCAGCTCACGGGGACAGGCACCCTACGAGCAGTACTTC. The complete variable domain, with remaining parts taken from reference TRBV18 and TRBJ2-7, reads NAGVMQNPRHLVRRRGQEARLRCSPMKGHSHVYWYRQLPEEGLKFMVYLQKENIIDESGMPKERFSAEFPKEGPSILRIQQVVRGDSAAYFCASSRGQAPYEQYFGPGTRLTVT.

The chain employs TRBV29-1 and TRBJ2-5; 7 bases are a match to TRBD1. With V trimmed by 5 bases and J by 5 bases, 14 bases remained unmatched. CDR3 length equals 15 residues. Germline V gene lookup returns CDR1 SQVTM and CDR2 ANQGSEA. CDR3 region: CSVHKAPRGTETQYF. DNA of the CDR3: TGCAGCGTTCATAAGGCGCCCAGGGGGACGGAGACCCAGTACTTC.

The V gene is TRBV7-2, the J gene TRBJ2-7; no clear D. Germline V lookup: CDR1 SGHTA, CDR2 FQGNSA. Between the trimmed V and J ends, which lost 1 base and 6 bases, there was a span of 7 bases. The CDR3 spans 12 residues. The CDR3 is CASSLVLFEQYF. The CDR3 DNA is TGTGCCAGCAGCTTAGTTCTCTTCGAGCAGTACTTC. The full variable domain, in which reference TRBV7-2 and TRBJ2-7 provide the parts outside the CDR3, is GAGVSQSPSNKVTEKGKDVELRCDPISGHTALYWYRQSLGQGLEFLIYFQGNSAPDKSGLPSDRFSAERTGGSVSTLTIQRTQQEDSAVYLCASSLVLFEQYFGPGTRLTVT.

In its sample, this clone was seen a few times. The V and J genes are TRBV30 and TRBJ1-1; D is unclear. Germline V lookup: CDR1 GTSNPN, CDR2 SVGIG (reference sequence). The germline V and J ends were trimmed by 4 bases and 4 bases, with 16 bases remaining between them. The CDR3 totals 14 residues. CDR3 protein: CAWIPGLLRTEAFF. The CDR3 region has the DNA TGTGCCTGGATTCCGGGTCTTTTACGCACTGAAGCTTTCTTT.